This TCR beta chain emerged from a study of T cell changes during pregnancy in multiple sclerosis. The V gene's germline CDR1 is ENHRY and CDR2 SYGVKD. The CDR3 has 15 amino acids. Unmatched junction bases numbered 10, after V lost 10 bases and J lost 1 base. The table came from immunoSEQ multiplex PCR; TCRdb's copy has only in-frame clones and leaves some out. The sample lists roughly 76,000 clones; under 95% were seen once. This specimen consisted of CD4+ T cells from peripheral blood mononuclear cells, obtained in the second trimester of pregnancy. V usage is TRBV10-3 and J usage is TRBJ2-7; TRBD1 aligns across 10 bases. The source is a female donor with multiple sclerosis, enrolled in a pregnancy study. The CDR3 region is CASQPRDRGSYEQYF. CDR3 nucleotide sequence: TGTGCCAGCCAGCCCCGGGACAGGGGTTCCTACGAGCAGTACTTC.